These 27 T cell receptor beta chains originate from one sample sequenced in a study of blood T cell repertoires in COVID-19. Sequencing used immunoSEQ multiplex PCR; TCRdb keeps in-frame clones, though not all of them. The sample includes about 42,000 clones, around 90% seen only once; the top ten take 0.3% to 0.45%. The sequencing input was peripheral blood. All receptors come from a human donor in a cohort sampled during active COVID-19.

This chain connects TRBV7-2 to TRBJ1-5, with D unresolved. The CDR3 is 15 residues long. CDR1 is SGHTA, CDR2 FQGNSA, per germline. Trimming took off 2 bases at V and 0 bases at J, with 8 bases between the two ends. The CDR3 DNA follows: TGTGCCAGCAGCTTAATAAAGCTTAGCAATCAGCCCCAGCATTTT. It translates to CASSLIKLSNQPQHF.

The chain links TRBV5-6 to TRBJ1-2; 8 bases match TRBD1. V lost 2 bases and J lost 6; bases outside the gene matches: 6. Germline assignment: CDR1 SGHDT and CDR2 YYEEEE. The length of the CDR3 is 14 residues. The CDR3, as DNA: TGTGCCAGCAGCTTCCGGACAGGGACAAATGGCTACACCTTC. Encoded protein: CASSFRTGTNGYTF.

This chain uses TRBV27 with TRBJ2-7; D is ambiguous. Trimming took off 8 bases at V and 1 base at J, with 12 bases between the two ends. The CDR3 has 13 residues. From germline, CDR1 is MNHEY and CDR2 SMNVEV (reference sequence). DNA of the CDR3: TGTGCCAGCCTAAACCTAATTTCCTACGAGCAGTACTTC. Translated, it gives CASLNLISYEQYF.

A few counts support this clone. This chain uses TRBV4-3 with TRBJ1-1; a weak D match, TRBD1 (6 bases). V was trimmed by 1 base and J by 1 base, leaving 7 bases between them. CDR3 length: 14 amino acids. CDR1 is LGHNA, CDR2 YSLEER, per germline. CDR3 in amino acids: CASSQARGNTEAFF. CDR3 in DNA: TGCGCCAGCAGCCAAGCCAGGGGGAACACTGAAGCTTTCTTT.

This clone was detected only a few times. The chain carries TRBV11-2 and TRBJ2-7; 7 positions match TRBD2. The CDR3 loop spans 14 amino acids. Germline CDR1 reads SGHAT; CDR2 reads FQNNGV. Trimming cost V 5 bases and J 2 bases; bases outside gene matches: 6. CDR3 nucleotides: TGTGCCAGCAGCGTATCCGGGACTACCTACGAGCAGTACTTC. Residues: CASSVSGTTYEQYF.

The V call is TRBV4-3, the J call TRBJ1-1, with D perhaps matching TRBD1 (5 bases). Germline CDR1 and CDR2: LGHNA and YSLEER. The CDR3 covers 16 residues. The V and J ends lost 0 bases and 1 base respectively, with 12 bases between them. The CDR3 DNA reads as TGCGCCAGCAGCCAAGATTATACAGGCAGGAACACTGAAGCTTTCTTT. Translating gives CASSQDYTGRNTEAFF.

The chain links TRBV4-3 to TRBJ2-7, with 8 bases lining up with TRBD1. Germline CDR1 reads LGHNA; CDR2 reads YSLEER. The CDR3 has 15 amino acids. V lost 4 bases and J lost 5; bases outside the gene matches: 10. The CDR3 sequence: CASSRTRTGGNEQYF. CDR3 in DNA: TGCGCCAGCAGCCGAACCAGAACAGGGGGGAACGAGCAGTACTTC.

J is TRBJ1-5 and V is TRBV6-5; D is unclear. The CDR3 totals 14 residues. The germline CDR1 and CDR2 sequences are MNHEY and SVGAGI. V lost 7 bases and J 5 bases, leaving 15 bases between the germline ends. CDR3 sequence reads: CASTRSPADQPQHF. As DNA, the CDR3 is TGTGCCAGCACGAGGAGCCCCGCCGATCAGCCCCAGCATTTT.

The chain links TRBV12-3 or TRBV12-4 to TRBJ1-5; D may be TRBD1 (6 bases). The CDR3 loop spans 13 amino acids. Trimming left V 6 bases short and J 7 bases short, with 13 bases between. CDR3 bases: TGTGCCAGCAGCCTGGGGCAGGGGCAGCCCCAGCATTTT. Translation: CASSLGQGQPQHF.

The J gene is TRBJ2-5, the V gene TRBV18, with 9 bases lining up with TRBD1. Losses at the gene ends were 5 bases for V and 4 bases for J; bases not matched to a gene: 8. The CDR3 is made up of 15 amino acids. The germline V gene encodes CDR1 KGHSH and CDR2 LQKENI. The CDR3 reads CASSTPGQGLETQYF. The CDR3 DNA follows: TGTGCCAGCTCAACCCCGGGACAGGGACTAGAGACCCAGTACTTC.

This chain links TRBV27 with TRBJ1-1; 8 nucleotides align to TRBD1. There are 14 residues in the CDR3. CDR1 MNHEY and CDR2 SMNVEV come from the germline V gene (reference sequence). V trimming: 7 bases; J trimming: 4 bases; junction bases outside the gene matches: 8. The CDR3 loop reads CASTHATGGTEAFF. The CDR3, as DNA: TGTGCCAGCACCCATGCTACAGGGGGCACTGAAGCTTTCTTT.

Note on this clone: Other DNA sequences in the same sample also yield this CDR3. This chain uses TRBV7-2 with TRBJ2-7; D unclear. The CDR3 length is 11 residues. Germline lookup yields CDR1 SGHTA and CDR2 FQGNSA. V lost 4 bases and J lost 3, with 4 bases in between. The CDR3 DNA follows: TGTGCCAGCAGCTCCTACTACGAGCAGTACTTC. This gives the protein CASSSYYEQYF.

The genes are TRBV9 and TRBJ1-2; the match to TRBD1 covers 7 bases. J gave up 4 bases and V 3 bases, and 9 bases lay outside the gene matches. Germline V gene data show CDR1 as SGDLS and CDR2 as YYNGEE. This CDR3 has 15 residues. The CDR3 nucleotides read TGTGCCAGCAGCGCGACAACAGGGGCCCCCTATGGCTACACCTTC. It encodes CASSATTGAPYGYTF.

The CDR3 protein is CASSTTHSGGNTIYF. The CDR3 coding sequence is TGTGCCAGCAGCACGACCCACAGCGGGGGAAACACCATATATTTT. This chain uses TRBV11-2 with TRBJ1-3; no clear D gene. CDR3 length: 15 amino acids. The germline gives CDR1 SGHAT, CDR2 FQNNGV. Trimming left V 5 bases short and J 4 bases short, with 15 bases between.

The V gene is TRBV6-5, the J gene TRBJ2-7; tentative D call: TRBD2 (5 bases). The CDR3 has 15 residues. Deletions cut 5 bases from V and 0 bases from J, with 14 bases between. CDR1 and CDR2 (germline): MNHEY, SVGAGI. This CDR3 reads CASSRAGVTSYEQYF. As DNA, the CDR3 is TGTGCCAGCAGTAGGGCCGGGGTAACCTCCTACGAGCAGTACTTC.

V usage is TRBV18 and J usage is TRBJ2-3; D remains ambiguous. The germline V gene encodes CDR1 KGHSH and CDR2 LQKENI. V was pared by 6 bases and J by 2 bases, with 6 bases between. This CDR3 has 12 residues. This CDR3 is CASSSVTDTQYF. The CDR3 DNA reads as TGTGCCAGCTCTTCCGTCACAGATACGCAGTATTTT.

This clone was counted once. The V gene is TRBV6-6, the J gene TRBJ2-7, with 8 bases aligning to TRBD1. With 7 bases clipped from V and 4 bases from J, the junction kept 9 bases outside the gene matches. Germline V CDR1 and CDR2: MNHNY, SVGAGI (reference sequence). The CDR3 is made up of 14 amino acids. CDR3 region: CASMDRERGYEQYF. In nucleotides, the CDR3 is TGTGCCAGCATGGACAGGGAAAGGGGGTACGAGCAGTACTTC.

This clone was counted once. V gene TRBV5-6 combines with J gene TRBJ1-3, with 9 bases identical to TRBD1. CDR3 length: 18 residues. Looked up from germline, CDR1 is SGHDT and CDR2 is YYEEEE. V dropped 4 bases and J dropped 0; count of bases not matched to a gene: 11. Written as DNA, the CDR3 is TGTGCCAGCAGCAAAAGGATATCGACAGGGGGCTCTGGAAACACCATATATTTT. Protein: CASSKRISTGGSGNTIYF.

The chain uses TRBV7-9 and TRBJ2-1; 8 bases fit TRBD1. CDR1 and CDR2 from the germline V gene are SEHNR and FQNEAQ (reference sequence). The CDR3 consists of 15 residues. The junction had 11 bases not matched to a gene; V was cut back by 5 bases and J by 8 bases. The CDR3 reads CASSLPQGVFHEQFF. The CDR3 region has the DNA TGTGCCAGCAGCCTACCACAGGGGGTATTCCATGAGCAGTTCTTC. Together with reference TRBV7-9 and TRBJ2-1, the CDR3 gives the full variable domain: DTGVSQNPRHKITKRGQNVTFRCDPISEHNRLYWYRQTLGQGPEFLTYFQNEAQLEKSRLLSDRFSAERPKGSFSTLEIQRTEQGDSAMYLCASSLPQGVFHEQFFGPGTRLTVL.

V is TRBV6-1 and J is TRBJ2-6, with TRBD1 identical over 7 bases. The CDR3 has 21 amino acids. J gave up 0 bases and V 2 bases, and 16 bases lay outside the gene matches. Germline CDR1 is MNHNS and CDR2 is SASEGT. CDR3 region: CASSEYVRGTVKRSGANVLTF. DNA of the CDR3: TGTGCCAGCAGTGAATATGTCCGTGGGACAGTGAAACGCTCTGGGGCCAACGTCCTGACTTTC.

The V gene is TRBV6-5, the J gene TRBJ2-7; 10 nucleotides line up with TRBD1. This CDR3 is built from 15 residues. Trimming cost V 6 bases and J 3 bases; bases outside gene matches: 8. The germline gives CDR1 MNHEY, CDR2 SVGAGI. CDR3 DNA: TGTGCCAGCAGACCTAGACAGGGGGCTATCTACGAGCAGTACTTC. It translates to CASRPRQGAIYEQYF.

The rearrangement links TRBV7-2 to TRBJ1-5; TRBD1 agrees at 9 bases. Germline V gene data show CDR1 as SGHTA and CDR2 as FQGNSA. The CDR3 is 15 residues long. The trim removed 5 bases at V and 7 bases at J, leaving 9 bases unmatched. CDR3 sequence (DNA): TGTGCCAGCAGCCAAACAGGGGGCGCAGGGCAGCCCCAGCATTTT. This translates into CASSQTGGAGQPQHF.

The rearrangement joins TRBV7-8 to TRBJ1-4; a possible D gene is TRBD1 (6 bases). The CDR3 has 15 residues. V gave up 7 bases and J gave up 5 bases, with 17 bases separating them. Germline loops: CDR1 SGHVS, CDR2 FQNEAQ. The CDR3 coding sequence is TGTGCCAGCAAACCCGGGGGGGCAGGGAATGAAAAACTGTTTTTT. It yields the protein CASKPGGAGNEKLFF.

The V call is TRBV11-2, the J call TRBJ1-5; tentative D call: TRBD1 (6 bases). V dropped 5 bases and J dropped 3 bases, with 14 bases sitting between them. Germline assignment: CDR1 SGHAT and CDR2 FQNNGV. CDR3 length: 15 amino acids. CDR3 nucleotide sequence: TGTGCCAGCAGCCCGGCAGACAGGAACAATCAGCCCCAGCATTTT. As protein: CASSPADRNNQPQHF.

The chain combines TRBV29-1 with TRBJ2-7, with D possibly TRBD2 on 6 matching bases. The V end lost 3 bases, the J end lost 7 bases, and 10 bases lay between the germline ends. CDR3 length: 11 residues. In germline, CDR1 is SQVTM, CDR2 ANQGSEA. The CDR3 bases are TGCAGCGTTGATACGGCGGGGGAGCAGTACTTC. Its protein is CSVDTAGEQYF.

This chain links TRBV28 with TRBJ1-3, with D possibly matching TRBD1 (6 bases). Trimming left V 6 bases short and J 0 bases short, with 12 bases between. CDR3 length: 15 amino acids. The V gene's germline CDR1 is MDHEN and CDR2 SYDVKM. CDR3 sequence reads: CASRQTGSSGNTIYF. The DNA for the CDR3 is TGTGCCAGCAGGCAAACAGGGAGCTCTGGAAACACCATATATTTT.

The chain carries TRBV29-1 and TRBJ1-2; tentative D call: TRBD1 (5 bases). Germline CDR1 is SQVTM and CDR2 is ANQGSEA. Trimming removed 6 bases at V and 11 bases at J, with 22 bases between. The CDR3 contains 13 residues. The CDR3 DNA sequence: TGCAGCGTCGGGGGTGGGGGTGAGGCGTTGTACACCTTC. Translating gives CSVGGGGEALYTF. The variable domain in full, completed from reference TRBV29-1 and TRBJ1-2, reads SAVISQKPSRDICQRGTSLTIQCQVDSQVTMMFWYRQQPGQSLTLIATANQGSEATYESGFVIDKFPISRPNLTFSTLTVSNMSPEDSSIYLCSVGGGGEALYTFGSGTRLTVV.